This T cell receptor beta chain was captured by sequencing in a study of shared clonotypes between healthy human individuals (TCRdb year 2020). Regarding the complete study: The cohort comprised two women and a few men aged 18 to 49 years. To increase sequencing depth and limit assay-specific biases, TCR repertoire library preparation and sequencing were carried out by different laboratories using diverse techniques. For each donor, three plates each were used for CD4 naive and CD4 memory, two plates were used for CD8 naive, and one plate was used for CD8 memory. To estimate repertoire size and how much clonotype sharing occurs between individuals, the study deeply sequenced the blood TCR repertoires of a handful of healthy adults. Per donor, leukapheresis produced somewhere between about 0.9 and 9.5 billion PBMCs. General study outcomes and caveats: Naive subsets generally had larger estimated clonotype richness than memory subsets did. Because the study included only a small number of donors, the genetic and exposure-history diversity represented was limited. Sampling was restricted to blood, and TCR repertoires in tissue are likely to differ from TCR repertoires in blood. Based on pairwise subsampling, the degree of clonotype sharing among donors was expected to be affected by sequencing depth. About 5% of naive CD4, roughly 3.5% of naive CD8, about 2.4% of memory CD4, and 0.35% to 0.5% of memory CD8 clonotypes were shared across a few donors. Compared with non-shared clonotypes, clonotypes shared by all four sorted-subset donors had higher generation probabilities. Incomplete sequencing was indicated by rarefaction of sorted-subset datasets, despite the large sequencing depth.

Note on this clone: This clone's antigen is unknown. It has no much larger one-base neighbor in the sample; base qualities were not kept.

Donors were healthy HIV-negative adults with no recently reported acute infections or vaccinations. Every donor was a Caucasian adult residing in Nashville, Tennessee, USA. CD4+ T cells were enriched by magnetic negative selection, after which naive cells were positively selected on CD45RA and the negative fraction was taken as the memory subset. Blood was collected by leukapheresis, and PBMCs were isolated by Ficoll-Histopaque density gradient centrifugation and then cryopreserved in liquid nitrogen vapor phase. Analytical flow cytometry was used to check the purity and quantity of each magnetically sorted T cell population. Genomic DNA was isolated from every sorted fraction and measured by UV absorbance on a Nanodrop 2000c. Using the deep immunoSEQ assay, multiplex PCR amplified TCR CDR3 regions from genomic DNA. Extracted genomic DNA from each cell subset was spread evenly across all wells of several immunoSEQ 96-well plates, with each plate serving as a replicate. Each replicate PCR for sorted subsets received about 200 ng genomic DNA, equal to about 30,000 T cell genomes. Purified libraries were measured with a Qubit 3.0 fluorometer, size-checked on a Bioanalyzer 2100, and measured again with the KAPA Library Quantification kit. Each immunoSEQ 96-well plate was sequenced on its own single-read 150-cycle Illumina NextSeq 550 flow cell. Concerning the study's data processing: Because only junctional sequences without quality scores were contained in the immunoSEQ output, filtering matching that applied to full-length reads could not be performed. To assign V/J genes and CDR3, sequences were annotated using PyIR, a Python wrapper for IgBLAST v1.9, with IMGT germline references. Reads were removed for weak V/J assignments (E-value above 1e-6), missing CDR3, stop codons, out-of-frame junctions, or ambiguous translated residues. A V3J clonotype was defined by an identical inferred V gene, J gene, and CDR3 amino acid sequence. The percentage overlap between two repertoires was calculated by dividing the number of shared unique clonotypes by the size of the smaller repertoire. Three approaches were used to assess repertoire richness: RTK rarefaction, the Chao1 estimator, and Recon v2.1 estimates of unobserved clonotypes. OLGA was used to compute generation probabilities for all TCRbeta clonotypes that the gDNA method yielded from four donors. TCRdb stores this immuneACCESS table with in-frame sequences only. Part of the clones is absent; in the studies checked, under half of the shortfall reflects unresolved V genes, and no reason is known for the rest. Clone size and V and J calls were adopted from that table, with D and trimming inferred from the DNA. Present in this sample are about a million clones, more than 60% of which were seen just once. The biggest ten clones account for about 1.5% of the sample.

The clonotype comes from a man between 18 and 35 years old in good health. The specimen was memory CD4+ T cells sorted from blood. According to the study, the label for this sample's cell subset or site signals: CD45RA-negative fraction.

Read as DNA, the sequence is TGTGCCAGCCTAGCTAGGCAGACGACTGAAGCTTTCTTT. This gives the protein CASLARQTTEAFF. The V and J genes are TRBV5-5 and TRBJ1-1; a confident D gene designation cannot be given. The V end loses 7 bases and the J end loses 5 bases, and a stretch of 15 bases separates them. The CDR3 sequence holds 13 residues, the cysteine and phenylalanine included. Just CDR3 DNA is preserved here, 39 bases in frame from base 1. CDR1 and CDR2, looked up from the germline V gene (reference sequence), are SGHKS and YYEKEE.